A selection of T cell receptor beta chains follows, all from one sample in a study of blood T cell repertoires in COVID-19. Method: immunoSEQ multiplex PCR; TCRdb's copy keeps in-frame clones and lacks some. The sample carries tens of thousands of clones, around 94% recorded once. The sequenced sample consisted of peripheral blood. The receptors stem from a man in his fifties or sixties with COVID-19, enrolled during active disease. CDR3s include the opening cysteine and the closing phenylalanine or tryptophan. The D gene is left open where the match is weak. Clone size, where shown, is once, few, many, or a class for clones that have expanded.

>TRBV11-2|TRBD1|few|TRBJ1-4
CASRPTGRSNEKLFF
TGTGCCAGCAGGCCGACAGGGAGGTCTAATGAAAAACTGTTTTTT
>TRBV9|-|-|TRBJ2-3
CASSVGLELTDTQYF
TGTGCCAGCAGCGTAGGACTTGAACTCACAGATACGCAGTATTTT
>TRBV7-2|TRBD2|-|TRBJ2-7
CASRGLAGAYEQYF
TGTGCCAGCAGGGGACTAGCGGGAGCCTACGAGCAGTACTTC
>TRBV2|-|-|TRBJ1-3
CASRVGGNPSGNTIYF
TGTGCCAGCAGAGTGGGGGGAAACCCCTCTGGAAACACCATATATTTT
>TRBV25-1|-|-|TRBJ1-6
CASSNSGQGYPLHF
TGTGCCAGCAGTAATTCGGGACAAGGATATCCCCTCCACTTT
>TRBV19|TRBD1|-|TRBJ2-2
CASSRQGITGELFF
TGTGCCAGTAGTAGACAGGGTATAACCGGGGAGCTGTTTTTT
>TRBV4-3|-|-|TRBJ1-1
CASSQEEVGSGAFF
TGCGCCAGCAGCCAAGAGGAGGTCGGGTCTGGAGCTTTCTTT
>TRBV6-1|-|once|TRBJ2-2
CASSEREGVGGELFF
TGTGCCAGCAGTGAAAGGGAGGGGGTCGGCGGGGAGCTGTTTTTT
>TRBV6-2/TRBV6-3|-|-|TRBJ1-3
CASSYRDRVGPGNTIYF
TGTGCCAGCAGTTACCGAGACCGTGTGGGGCCTGGAAACACCATATATTTT
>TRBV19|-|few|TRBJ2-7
CASSIDGSRDEQYF
TGTGCCAGTAGTATAGACGGATCCCGGGACGAGCAGTACTTC
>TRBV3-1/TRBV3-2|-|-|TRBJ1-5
CASGTGLRQPQHF
TGTGCCAGCGGAACAGGGTTGCGGCAGCCCCAGCATTTT
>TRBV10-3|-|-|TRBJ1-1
CATRQTLNTEAFF
TGTGCCACTCGACAGACACTAAACACTGAAGCTTTCTTT
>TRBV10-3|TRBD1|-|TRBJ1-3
CAISGWDRGALSSGNTIYF
TGTGCCATCAGTGGATGGGACAGGGGCGCTCTCAGCTCTGGAAACACCATATATTTT
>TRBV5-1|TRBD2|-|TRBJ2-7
CASSDTGTSAGVQYF
TGCGCCAGCAGTGACACCGGGACTAGCGCTGGCGTGCAGTACTTC
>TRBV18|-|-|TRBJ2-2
CASSPPVRNTGELFF
TGTGCCAGCTCACCACCAGTCAGAAACACCGGGGAGCTGTTTTTT
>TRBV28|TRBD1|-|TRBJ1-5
CASRKQGHSNQPQHF
TGTGCCAGCAGGAAACAGGGGCATAGCAATCAGCCCCAGCATTTT